This note documents a single T cell receptor beta chain sequence. What it recognizes is unknown. Libraries were prepared by immunoSEQ multiplex PCR; TCRdb keeps only in-frame clonotypes and omits some of them. This table holds 85,000 to 100,000 clones, 80% to 95% found once. These data belong to a study of graft-versus-host responses after intestinal transplantation. As for the study in general: Those transplanted obtained multivisceral, liver-intestinal, or isolated intestinal grafts. The whole recipient group had anti-thymocyte globulin induction followed by tacrolimus and steroids for roughly three years.

Germline-derived CDR1 and CDR2 are MDHEN and SYDVKM. The CDR3 runs to 14 residues. V was clipped by 5 bases and J by 2 bases; unmatched bases: 3. This clonotype was obtained from a human donor who received an intestinal transplant. The material was unstimulated CD4+ T cells sorted from spleen or lymph node cells, obtained before intestinal transplant. This rearrangement joins TRBV28 to TRBJ2-1, with TRBD2 matching 7 bases. The DNA for the CDR3 is TGTGCCAGCAGTACGACTAGCCCCTACAATGAGCAGTTCTTC. Translated: CASSTTSPYNEQFF.